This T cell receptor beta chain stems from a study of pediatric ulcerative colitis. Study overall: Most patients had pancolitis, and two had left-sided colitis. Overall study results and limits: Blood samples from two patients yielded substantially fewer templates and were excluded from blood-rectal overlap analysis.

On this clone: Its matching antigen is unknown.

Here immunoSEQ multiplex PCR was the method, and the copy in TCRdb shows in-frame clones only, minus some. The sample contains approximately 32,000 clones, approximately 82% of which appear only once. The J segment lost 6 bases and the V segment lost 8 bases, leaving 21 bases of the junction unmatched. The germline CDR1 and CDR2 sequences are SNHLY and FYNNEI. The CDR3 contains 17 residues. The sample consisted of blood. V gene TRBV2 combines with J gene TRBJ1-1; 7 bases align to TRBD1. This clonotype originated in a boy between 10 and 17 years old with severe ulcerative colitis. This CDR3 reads CASGRRTGSPMSAEAFF. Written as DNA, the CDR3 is TGTGCCAGCGGCCGACGGACAGGCAGCCCGATGTCGGCTGAAGCTTTCTTT.